The next 17 T cell receptor beta chains were all read from a single sample in a study of blood T cells in healthy people across ages. PCR was performed a second time for about 7 to 12 cycles using a sample-barcoded 5' primer and a J-beta primer mix. One entry per CDR3 protein, called by TCRdb with MiXCR from the 5' RACE reads. The table shows around 1,000,000 distinct CDR3 sequences, with about two fifths occurring only once. The sequenced sample was blood. The receptors shown here come from a man aged 18 to 30 in good health.

The rearrangement uses TRBV20-1 and TRBJ2-5; D gene unclear. Trimming took off 1 base at V and 11 bases at J, with 23 bases between the two ends. Germline lookup yields CDR1 DFQATT and CDR2 SNEGSKA (reference sequence). The CDR3 runs to 15 residues. The CDR3 sequence is CSARVGLSSYNEQYF. The CDR3 coding sequence is TGCAGTGCTAGAGTCGGGCTCTCATCCTACAATGAGCAGTACTTC.

J is TRBJ1-1 and V is TRBV9, with no clear D. This CDR3 contains 15 residues. Trimming removed 2 bases from V and 1 base from J, with 12 bases in between. The germline gives CDR1 SGDLS, CDR2 YYNGEE. CDR3 in amino acids: CASSVTDNKNTEAFF. In nucleotides, the CDR3 is TGTGCCAGCAGCGTGACGGATAATAAGAACACTGAAGCTTTCTTT.

The gene calls are TRBV9 and TRBJ2-5; D may correspond to TRBD1 or TRBD2 (5 bases each). V was cut by 0 bases and J by 11 bases, with 11 bases left in between. The CDR3 has 12 residues. Germline CDR1 SGDLS, CDR2 YYNGEE. As DNA, the CDR3 is TGTGCCAGCAGCGTAGATCAAGGGGAGCAGTACTTC. It encodes CASSVDQGEQYF.

V is TRBV4-1 and J is TRBJ1-5; unclear D gene. The CDR3 extends over 13 amino acids. V was clipped by 3 bases and J by 7 bases, with 10 bases between them. Germline assignment: CDR1 MGHRA and CDR2 YSYEKL. The CDR3 DNA sequence: TGCGCCAGCAGCCACCCTCTAGAACAGCCCCAGCATTTT. Translating it yields CASSHPLEQPQHF.

The chain is built from TRBV5-6 and TRBJ2-3; D remains ambiguous. From germline, CDR1 is SGHDT and CDR2 YYEEEE. The CDR3 spans 13 residues. Between the trimmed V and J ends, which lost 2 bases and 4 bases, there was a span of 8 bases. The CDR3 DNA follows: TGTGCCAGCAGCTTACCAAATGCAGATACGCAGTATTTT. Protein sequence: CASSLPNADTQYF.

V usage is TRBV3-1 and J usage is TRBJ2-3, with D tentatively TRBD2 (6 bases). CDR1 is LGHDT and CDR2 is YNNKEL in the germline V gene (reference sequence). Trimming removed 8 bases from V and 6 bases from J, with 21 bases in between. The CDR3 contains 15 residues. CDR3 residues: CASSRRGRGGDTQYF. The CDR3 DNA reads as TGTGCCAGCTCCCGCAGAGGGCGGGGTGGCGATACGCAGTATTTT.

The gene calls are TRBV7-2 and TRBJ2-7, with D possibly being TRBD1 or TRBD2 (7 bases each). The CDR3 runs to 14 residues. Germline-derived CDR1 and CDR2 are SGHTA and FQGNSA. V was cut by 11 bases and J by 7 bases, with 24 bases left in between. The CDR3 DNA reads as TGTGCCGCGGGGGACAGTCCCACCTACAATGAGCAGTACTTC. Translation gives CAAGDSPTYNEQYF.

This clonotype was recorded a few times. The CDR3 nucleotides are TGCGCCAGCAGCCAAGATTTCCACGAGCAGTACTTC. Protein: CASSQDFHEQYF. This chain links TRBV4-3 with TRBJ2-7; no clear D gene. The CDR3 has 12 amino acids. Trimming cost V 0 bases and J 5 bases, with 5 bases left between them. The germline V gene encodes CDR1 LGHNA and CDR2 YSLEER.

The V call is TRBV14, the J call TRBJ2-3, with D perhaps matching TRBD1 (5 bases). The CDR3 length is 17 residues. The germline CDR1 and CDR2 sequences are SGHDN and FVKESK. Trimming stripped 0 bases from V and 4 bases from J, with 17 bases between. CDR3 residues: CASSQEDPGRGADTQYF. In DNA, the CDR3 is TGTGCCAGCAGCCAAGAGGACCCAGGTAGGGGTGCAGATACGCAGTATTTT.

The chain joins TRBV28 to TRBJ2-1; 10 nucleotides match TRBD2. The germline CDR1 and CDR2 sequences are MDHEN and SYDVKM. This CDR3 comprises 15 residues. With 6 bases clipped from V and 7 bases from J, the junction kept 9 bases outside the gene matches. The CDR3 loop is CASRRTSGVANEQFF. The CDR3 coding sequence is TGTGCCAGCAGACGAACTAGCGGGGTTGCTAATGAGCAGTTCTTC.

This clonotype was detected a few times. The rearrangement links TRBV20-1 to TRBJ2-1, with TRBD1 identical over 7 bases. This CDR3 is built from 13 residues. Trimming removed 5 bases from V and 7 bases from J; junction bases left unmatched: 8. The germline gives CDR1 DFQATT, CDR2 SNEGSKA (reference sequence). The CDR3 region has the DNA TGCAGTGCTCCTGGACAGGCATTAAATGAGCAGTTCTTC. Translated, it gives CSAPGQALNEQFF.

This chain connects TRBV20-1 to TRBJ1-4; D is undetermined. Trimming shortened V by 3 bases and J by 8 bases, and 13 bases separated the two germline ends. The germline V gene has CDR1 DFQATT and CDR2 SNEGSKA (reference sequence). This CDR3 has 13 residues. In nucleotides, the CDR3 is TGCAGTGCTAGCAAAGTACTGGGGGAAAAACTGTTTTTT. This codes for CSASKVLGEKLFF.

This clonotype was counted a single time. The chain carries TRBV5-6 and TRBJ2-5; possible D gene TRBD1, 6 bases. Germline CDR1 and CDR2: SGHDT and YYEEEE. The CDR3 has 18 residues. The ends were cut back, 3 bases at V and 0 bases at J, with 21 bases in the middle. The CDR3 DNA reads as TGTGCCAGCAGCTCACTCATCCGGGACACCTCTTACCAAGAGACCCAGTACTTC. Amino acid sequence: CASSSLIRDTSYQETQYF.

The table lists this clonotype with a few counts. This chain links TRBV27 with TRBJ2-3; D remains ambiguous. Per the germline V gene, CDR1 is MNHEY and CDR2 is SMNVEV (reference sequence). The CDR3 contains 15 residues. The germline V and J ends were trimmed by 3 bases and 4 bases, with 14 bases remaining between them. This chain's CDR3 is CASSLDASLADTQYF. In nucleotides, the CDR3 is TGTGCCAGCAGTTTGGATGCTTCCCTCGCAGATACGCAGTATTTT.

The rearrangement joins TRBV7-9 to TRBJ1-1; D is unresolved. V lost 1 base and J 6 bases, leaving 9 bases between the germline ends. Germline V CDR1 and CDR2: SEHNR, FQNEAQ (reference sequence). The CDR3 has 13 residues. CDR3 sequence: CASSLGLGSEAFF. The CDR3 coding sequence is TGTGCCAGCAGCTTAGGTCTGGGCTCTGAAGCTTTCTTT.

The rearrangement joins TRBV7-2 to TRBJ2-1; TRBD2 agrees at 7 bases. There are 12 residues in the CDR3. Germline assignment: CDR1 SGHTA and CDR2 FQGNSA. Trimming at V came to 3 bases and at J to 10 bases, leaving 3 bases not matched to a gene. This chain's CDR3 is CASSLLAGEQFF. Written as DNA, the CDR3 is TGTGCCAGCAGCTTGTTAGCGGGCGAGCAGTTCTTC. Combining the CDR3 with reference TRBV7-2 and TRBJ2-1 gives the whole variable domain GAGVSQSPSNKVTEKGKDVELRCDPISGHTALYWYRQSLGQGLEFLIYFQGNSAPDKSGLPSDRFSAERTGGSVSTLTIQRTQQEDSAVYLCASSLLAGEQFFGPGTRLTVL.

This clonotype was picked up a small number of times. This chain links TRBV2 with TRBJ2-1; D possibly uses TRBD1 or TRBD2 (5 bases each). The germline V gene encodes CDR1 SNHLY and CDR2 FYNNEI. The CDR3 loop spans 15 amino acids. Trimming removed 9 bases at V and 7 bases at J, with 22 bases between. For the CDR3, the DNA is TGTGCCAGTCGGGGAGTTCGGGGCTTTTCGAATGAGCAGTTCTTC. This sequence encodes CASRGVRGFSNEQFF.